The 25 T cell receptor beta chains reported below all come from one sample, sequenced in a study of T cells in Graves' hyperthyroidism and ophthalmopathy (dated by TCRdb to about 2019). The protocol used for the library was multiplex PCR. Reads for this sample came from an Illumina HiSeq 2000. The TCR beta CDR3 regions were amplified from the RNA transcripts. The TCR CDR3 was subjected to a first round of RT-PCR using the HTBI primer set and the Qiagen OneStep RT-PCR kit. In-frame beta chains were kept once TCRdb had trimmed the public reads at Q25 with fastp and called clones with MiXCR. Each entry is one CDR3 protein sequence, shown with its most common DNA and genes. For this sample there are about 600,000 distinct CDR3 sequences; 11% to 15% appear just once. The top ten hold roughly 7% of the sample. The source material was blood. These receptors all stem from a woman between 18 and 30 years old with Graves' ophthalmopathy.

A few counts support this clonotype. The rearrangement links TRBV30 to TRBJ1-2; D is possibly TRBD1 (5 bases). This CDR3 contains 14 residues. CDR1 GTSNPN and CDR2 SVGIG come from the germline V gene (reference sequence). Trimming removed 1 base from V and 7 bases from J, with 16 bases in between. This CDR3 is CAWSGGAGPGGYTF. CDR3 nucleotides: TGTGCCTGGAGTGGAGGGGCAGGGCCGGGTGGCTACACCTTC.

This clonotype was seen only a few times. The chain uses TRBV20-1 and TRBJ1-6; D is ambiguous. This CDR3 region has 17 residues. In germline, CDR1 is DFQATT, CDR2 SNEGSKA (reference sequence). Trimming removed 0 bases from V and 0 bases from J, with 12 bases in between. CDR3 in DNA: TGCAGTGCTAGAGATGAGAGAGTCGGCTCCTATAATTCACCCCTCCACTTT. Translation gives CSARDERVGSYNSPLHF.

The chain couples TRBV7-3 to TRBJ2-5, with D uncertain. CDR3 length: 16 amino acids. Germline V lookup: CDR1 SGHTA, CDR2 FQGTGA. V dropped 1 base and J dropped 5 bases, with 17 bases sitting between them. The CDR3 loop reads CASSLRGSPMAETQYF. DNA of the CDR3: TGTGCCAGCAGCTTAAGGGGTAGCCCCATGGCTGAGACCCAGTACTTC.

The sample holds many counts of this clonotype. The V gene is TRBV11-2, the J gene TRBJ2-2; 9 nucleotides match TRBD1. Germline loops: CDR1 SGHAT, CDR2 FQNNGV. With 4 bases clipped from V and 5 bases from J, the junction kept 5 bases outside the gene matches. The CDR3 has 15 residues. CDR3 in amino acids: CASSSTGGVTGELFF. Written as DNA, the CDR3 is TGTGCCAGCAGCTCCACAGGGGGCGTGACCGGGGAGCTGTTTTTT.

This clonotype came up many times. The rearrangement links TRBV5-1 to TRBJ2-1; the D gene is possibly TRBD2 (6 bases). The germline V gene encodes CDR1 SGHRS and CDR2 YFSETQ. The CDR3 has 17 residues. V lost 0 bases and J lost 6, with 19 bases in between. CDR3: CASSLAGIRPGVNEQFF. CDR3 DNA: TGCGCCAGCAGCTTGGCCGGGATTAGGCCGGGGGTCAATGAGCAGTTCTTC. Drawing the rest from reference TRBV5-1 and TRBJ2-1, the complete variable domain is KAGVTQTPRYLIKTRGQQVTLSCSPISGHRSVSWYQQTPGQGLQFLFEYFSETQRNKGNFPGRFSGRQFSNSRSEMNVSTLELGDSALYLCASSLAGIRPGVNEQFFGPGTRLTVL.

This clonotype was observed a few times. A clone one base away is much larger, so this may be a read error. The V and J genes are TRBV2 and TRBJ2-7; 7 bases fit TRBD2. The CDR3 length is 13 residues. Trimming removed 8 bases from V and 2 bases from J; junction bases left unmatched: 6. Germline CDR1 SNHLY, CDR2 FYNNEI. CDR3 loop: CASVGGSPYEQYF. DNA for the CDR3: TGTGCCAGCGTTGGCGGGAGCCCCTACGAGCAGTACTTC.

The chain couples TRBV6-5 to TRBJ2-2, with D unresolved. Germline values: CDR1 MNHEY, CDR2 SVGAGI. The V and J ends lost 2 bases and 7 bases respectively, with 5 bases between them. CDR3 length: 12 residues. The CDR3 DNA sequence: TGTGCCAGCAGTTACGGAGTCGGGGAGCTGTTTTTT. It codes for CASSYGVGELFF.

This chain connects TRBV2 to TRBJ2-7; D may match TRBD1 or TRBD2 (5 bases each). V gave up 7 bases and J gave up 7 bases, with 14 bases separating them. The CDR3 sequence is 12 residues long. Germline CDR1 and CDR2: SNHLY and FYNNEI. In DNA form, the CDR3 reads TGTGCCAGCAAAATGGGGACGGGAGAGCAGTACTTC. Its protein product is CASKMGTGEQYF.

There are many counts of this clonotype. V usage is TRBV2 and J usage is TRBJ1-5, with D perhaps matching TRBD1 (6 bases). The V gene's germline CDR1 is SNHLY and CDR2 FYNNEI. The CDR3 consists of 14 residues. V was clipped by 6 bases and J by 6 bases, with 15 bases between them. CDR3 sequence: CASRGGLMVQPQHF. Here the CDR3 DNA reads TGTGCCAGCAGAGGGGGGCTGATGGTTCAGCCCCAGCATTTT.

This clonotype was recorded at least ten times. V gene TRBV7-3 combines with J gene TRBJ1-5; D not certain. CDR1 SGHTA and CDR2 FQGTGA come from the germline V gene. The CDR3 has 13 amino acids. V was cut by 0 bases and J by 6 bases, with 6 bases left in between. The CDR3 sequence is CASSLTRAQPQHF. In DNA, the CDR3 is TGTGCCAGCAGCTTAACTAGGGCTCAGCCCCAGCATTTT.

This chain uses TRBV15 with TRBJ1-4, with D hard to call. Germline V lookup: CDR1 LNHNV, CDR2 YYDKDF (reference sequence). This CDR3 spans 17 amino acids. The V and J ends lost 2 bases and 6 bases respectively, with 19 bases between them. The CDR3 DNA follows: TGTGCCACCAGCAGAACTGGGGAAAAAGGCCGTTATGAAAAACTGTTTTTT. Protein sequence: CATSRTGEKGRYEKLFF.

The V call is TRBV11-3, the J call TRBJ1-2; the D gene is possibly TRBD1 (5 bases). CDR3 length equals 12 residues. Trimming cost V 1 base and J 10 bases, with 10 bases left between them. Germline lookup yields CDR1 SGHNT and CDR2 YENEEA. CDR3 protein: CASSLGQLNYTF. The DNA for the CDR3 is TGTGCCAGCAGCTTAGGACAGCTCAACTACACCTTC.

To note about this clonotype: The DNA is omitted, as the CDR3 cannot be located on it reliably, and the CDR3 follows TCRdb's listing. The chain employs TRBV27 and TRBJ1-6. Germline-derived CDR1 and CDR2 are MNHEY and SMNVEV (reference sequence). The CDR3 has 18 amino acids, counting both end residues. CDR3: CASSSGPARREVFGPLHF.

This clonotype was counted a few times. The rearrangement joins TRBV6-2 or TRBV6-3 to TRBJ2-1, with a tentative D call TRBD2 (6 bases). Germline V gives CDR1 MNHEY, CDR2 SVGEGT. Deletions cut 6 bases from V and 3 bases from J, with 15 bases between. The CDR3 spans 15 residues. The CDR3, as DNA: TGTGCCAGCAGCTCGCCGGGACTGATCTACAATGAGCAGTTCTTC. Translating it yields CASSSPGLIYNEQFF.

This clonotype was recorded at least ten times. The DNA for the CDR3 is TGTGCCAGCAGTTTGGGGGGACTAGCGGGAGGGGGCTACGAGCAGTACTTC. Its translation: CASSLGGLAGGGYEQYF. V is TRBV27 and J is TRBJ2-7; 16 bases fit TRBD2. Germline V gives CDR1 MNHEY, CDR2 SMNVEV (reference sequence). The CDR3 sequence is 17 residues long. With 3 bases clipped from V and 3 bases from J, the junction kept 5 bases outside the gene matches.

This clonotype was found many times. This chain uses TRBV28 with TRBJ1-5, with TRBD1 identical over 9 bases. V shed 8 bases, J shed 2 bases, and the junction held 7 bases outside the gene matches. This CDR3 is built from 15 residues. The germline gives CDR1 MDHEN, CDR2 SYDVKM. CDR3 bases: TGTGCCAGCGGAACAGGGGGCCTGGGCAATCAGCCCCAGCATTTT. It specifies CASGTGGLGNQPQHF. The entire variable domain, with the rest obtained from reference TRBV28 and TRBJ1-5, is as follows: DVKVTQSSRYLVKRTGEKVFLECVQDMDHENMFWYRQDPGLGLRLIYFSYDVKMKEKGDIPEGYSVSREKKERFSLILESASTNQTSMYLCASGTGGLGNQPQHFGDGTRLSIL.

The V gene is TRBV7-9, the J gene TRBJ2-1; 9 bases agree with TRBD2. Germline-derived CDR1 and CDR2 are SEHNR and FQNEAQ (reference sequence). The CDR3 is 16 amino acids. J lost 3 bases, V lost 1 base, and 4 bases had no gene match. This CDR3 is CASSLGGRGLYNEQFF. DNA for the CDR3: TGTGCCAGCAGCTTAGGCGGGAGGGGGCTCTACAATGAGCAGTTCTTC.

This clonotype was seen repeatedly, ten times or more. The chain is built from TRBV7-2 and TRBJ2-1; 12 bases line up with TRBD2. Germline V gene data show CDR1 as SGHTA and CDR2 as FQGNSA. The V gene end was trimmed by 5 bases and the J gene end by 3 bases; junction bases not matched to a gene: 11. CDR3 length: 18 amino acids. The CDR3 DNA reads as TGTGCCAGCAGCGACCTAGGACTAGCGGGGCCCCGCTACAATGAGCAGTTCTTC. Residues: CASSDLGLAGPRYNEQFF.

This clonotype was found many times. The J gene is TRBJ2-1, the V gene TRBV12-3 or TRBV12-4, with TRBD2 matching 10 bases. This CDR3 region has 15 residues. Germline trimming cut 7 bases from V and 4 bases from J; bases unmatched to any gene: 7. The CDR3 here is CASIKREGGYNEQFF. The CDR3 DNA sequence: TGTGCCAGCATCAAGCGGGAGGGCGGGTACAATGAGCAGTTCTTC.

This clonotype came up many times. DNA of the CDR3: TGCAGTGCTAGAAGCGGGATAGGGGACAATGAGCAGTTCTTC. Protein product: CSARSGIGDNEQFF. This sequence joins TRBV20-1 and TRBJ2-1, with 7 positions matching TRBD2. Per the germline V gene, CDR1 is DFQATT and CDR2 is SNEGSKA (reference sequence). The CDR3 covers 14 residues. Trimming removed 2 bases from V and 5 bases from J; junction bases left unmatched: 6.

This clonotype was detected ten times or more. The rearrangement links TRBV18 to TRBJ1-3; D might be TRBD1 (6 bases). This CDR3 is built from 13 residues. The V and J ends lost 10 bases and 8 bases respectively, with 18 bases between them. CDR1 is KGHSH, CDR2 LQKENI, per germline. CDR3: CATSRGQADTIYF. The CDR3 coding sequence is TGTGCCACCTCTCGGGGGCAGGCGGACACCATATATTTT.

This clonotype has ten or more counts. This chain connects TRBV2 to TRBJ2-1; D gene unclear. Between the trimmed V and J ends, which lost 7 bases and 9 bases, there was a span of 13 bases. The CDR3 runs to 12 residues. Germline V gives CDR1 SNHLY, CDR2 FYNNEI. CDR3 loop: CASIETRSEQFF. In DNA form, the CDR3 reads TGTGCCAGCATCGAGACTCGGAGTGAGCAGTTCTTC.

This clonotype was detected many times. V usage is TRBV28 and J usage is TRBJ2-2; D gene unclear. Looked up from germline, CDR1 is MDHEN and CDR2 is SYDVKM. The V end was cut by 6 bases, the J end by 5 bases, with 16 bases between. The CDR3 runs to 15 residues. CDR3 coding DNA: TGTGCCAGCAGCCGACGCACAATCGGGACCGGGGAGCTGTTTTTT. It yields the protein CASSRRTIGTGELFF.

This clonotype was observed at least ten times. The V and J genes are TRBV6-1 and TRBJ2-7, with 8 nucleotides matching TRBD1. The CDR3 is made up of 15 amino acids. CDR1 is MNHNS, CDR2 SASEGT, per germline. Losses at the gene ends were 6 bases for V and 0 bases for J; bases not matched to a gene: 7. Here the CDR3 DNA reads TGTGCCAGCAGCTCCGGGACAGGACTCTCCTACGAGCAGTACTTC. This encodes CASSSGTGLSYEQYF.

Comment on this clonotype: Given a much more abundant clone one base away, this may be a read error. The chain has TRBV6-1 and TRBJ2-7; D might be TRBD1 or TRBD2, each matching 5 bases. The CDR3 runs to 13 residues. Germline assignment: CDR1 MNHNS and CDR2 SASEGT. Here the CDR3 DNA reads TGTGCCAGCAGCCGTGTGGCCAGGGACGATCAGTACTTC. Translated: CASSRVARDDQYF.